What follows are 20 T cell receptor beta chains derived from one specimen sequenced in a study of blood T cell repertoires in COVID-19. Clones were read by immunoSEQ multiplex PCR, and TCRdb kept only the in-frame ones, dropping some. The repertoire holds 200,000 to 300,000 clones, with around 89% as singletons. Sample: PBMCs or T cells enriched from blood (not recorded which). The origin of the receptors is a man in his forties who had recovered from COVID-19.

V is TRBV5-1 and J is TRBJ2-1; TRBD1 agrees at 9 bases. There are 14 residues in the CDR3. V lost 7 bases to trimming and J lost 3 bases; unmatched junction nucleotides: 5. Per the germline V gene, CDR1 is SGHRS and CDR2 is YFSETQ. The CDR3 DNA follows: TGCGCCAGCGGGGGACAGGGCTTCTACAATGAGCAGTTCTTC. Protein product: CASGGQGFYNEQFF.

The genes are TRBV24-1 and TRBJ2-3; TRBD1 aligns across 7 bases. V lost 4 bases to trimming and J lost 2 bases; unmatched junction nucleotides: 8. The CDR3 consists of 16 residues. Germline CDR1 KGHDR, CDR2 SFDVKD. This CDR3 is CATSEKGQFFTDTQYF. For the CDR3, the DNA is TGTGCCACCAGTGAGAAGGGACAGTTTTTCACAGATACGCAGTATTTT.

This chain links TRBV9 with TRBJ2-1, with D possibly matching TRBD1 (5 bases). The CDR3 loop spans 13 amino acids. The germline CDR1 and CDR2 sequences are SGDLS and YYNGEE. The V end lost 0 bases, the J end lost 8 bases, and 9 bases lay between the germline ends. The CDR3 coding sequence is TGTGCCAGCAGCGTAGAGGGGCACGATGAGCAGTTCTTC. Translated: CASSVEGHDEQFF.

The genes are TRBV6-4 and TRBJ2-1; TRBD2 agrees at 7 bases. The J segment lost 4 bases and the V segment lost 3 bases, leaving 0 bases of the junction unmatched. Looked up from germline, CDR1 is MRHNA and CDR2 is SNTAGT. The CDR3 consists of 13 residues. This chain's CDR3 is CASSEREYNEQFF. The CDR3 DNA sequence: TGTGCCAGCAGTGAGCGGGAGTACAATGAGCAGTTCTTC.

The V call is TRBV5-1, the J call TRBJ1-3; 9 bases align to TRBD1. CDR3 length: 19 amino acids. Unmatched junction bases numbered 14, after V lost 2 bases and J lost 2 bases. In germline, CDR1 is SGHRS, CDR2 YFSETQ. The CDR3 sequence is CASSLGTGQGGFPGNTIYF. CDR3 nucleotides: TGCGCCAGCAGCTTAGGTACGGGACAGGGCGGGTTCCCTGGAAACACCATATATTTT.

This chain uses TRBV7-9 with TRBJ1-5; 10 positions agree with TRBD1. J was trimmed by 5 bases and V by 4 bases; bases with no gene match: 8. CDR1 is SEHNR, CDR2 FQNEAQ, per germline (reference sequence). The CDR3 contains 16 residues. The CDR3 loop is CASSSGGQGLYQPQHF. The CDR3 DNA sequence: TGTGCCAGCAGCTCAGGGGGACAGGGGCTTTATCAGCCCCAGCATTTT.

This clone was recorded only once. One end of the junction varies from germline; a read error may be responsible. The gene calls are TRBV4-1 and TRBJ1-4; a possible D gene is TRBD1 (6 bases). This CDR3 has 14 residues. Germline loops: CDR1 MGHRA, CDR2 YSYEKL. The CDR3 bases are TGCGCTAGCAGCCCAGGGGAGGGGTATGAAAAACTGTTTTTT. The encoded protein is CASSPGEGYEKLFF.

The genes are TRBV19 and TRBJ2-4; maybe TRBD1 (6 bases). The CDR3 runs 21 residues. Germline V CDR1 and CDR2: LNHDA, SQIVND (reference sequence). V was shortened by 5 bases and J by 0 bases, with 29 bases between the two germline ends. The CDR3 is CASSPRDPGTSFGLAKNIQYF. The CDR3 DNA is TGTGCCAGTAGTCCAAGAGATCCCGGGACATCCTTTGGACTAGCCAAAAACATTCAGTACTTC.

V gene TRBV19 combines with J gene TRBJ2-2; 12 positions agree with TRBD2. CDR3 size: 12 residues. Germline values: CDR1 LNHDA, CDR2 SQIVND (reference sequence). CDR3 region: CAASGRAGELFF. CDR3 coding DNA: TGTGCTGCTAGCGGGAGGGCCGGGGAGCTGTTTTTT.

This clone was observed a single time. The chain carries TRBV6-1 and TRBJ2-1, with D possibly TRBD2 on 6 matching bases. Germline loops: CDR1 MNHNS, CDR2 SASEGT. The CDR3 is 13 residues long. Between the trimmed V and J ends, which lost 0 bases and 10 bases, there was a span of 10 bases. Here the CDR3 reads CASSEARETEQFF. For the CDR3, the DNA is TGTGCCAGCAGTGAAGCGCGGGAAACAGAGCAGTTCTTC.

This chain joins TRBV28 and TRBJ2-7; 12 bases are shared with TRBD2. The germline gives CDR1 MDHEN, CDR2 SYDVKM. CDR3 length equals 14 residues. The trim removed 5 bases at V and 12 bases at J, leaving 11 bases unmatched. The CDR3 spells CASSAPGLAGDRYF. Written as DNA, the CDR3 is TGTGCCAGCAGTGCGCCGGGACTAGCGGGTGACAGGTACTTC.

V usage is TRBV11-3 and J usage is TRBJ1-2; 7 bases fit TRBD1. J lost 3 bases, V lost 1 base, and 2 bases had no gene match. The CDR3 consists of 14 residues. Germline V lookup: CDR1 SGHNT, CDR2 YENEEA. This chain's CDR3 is CASSLVQGDYGYTF. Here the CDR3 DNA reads TGTGCCAGCAGCTTAGTTCAGGGGGACTATGGCTACACCTTC.

CDR3 amino acids: CASSLSGGSTDTQYF. Here the CDR3 DNA reads TGTGCCAGCAGTCTTTCCGGGGGGTCCACAGATACGCAGTATTTT. The rearrangement uses TRBV6-5 and TRBJ2-3; 7 bases match TRBD2. V shed 5 bases and J 2 bases; nucleotides not matched to a gene: 7. CDR1 and CDR2 from the germline V gene are MNHEY and SVGAGI. The CDR3 totals 15 residues.

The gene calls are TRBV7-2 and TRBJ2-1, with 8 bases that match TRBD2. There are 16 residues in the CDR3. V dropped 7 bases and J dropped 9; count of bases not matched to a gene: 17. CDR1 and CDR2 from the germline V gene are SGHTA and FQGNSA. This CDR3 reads CASTPGMVAGRAEQFF. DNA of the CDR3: TGTGCCAGCACCCCCGGGATGGTAGCGGGGCGAGCTGAGCAGTTCTTC. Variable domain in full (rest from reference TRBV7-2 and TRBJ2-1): GAGVSQSPSNKVTEKGKDVELRCDPISGHTALYWYRQSLGQGLEFLIYFQGNSAPDKSGLPSDRFSAERTGGSVSTLTIQRTQQEDSAVYLCASTPGMVAGRAEQFFGPGTRLTVL.

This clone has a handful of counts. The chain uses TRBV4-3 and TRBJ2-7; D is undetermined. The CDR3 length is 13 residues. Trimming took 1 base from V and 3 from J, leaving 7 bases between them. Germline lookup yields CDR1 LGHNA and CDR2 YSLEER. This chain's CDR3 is CASSQGADYEQYF. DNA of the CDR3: TGCGCCAGCAGCCAAGGGGCAGACTACGAGCAGTACTTC.

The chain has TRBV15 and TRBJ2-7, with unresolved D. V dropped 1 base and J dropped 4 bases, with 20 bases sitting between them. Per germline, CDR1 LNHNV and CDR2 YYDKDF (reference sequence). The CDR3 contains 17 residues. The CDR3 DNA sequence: TGTGCCACCAGCAGAGGATTAACCGGGTCCCAGAATTACGAGCAGTACTTC. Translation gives CATSRGLTGSQNYEQYF.

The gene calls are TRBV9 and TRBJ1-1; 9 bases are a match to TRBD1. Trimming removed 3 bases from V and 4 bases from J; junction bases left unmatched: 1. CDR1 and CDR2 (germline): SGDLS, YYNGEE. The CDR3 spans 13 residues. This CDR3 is CASSGQGVTEAFF. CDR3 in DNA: TGTGCCAGCAGCGGACAGGGGGTCACTGAAGCTTTCTTT.

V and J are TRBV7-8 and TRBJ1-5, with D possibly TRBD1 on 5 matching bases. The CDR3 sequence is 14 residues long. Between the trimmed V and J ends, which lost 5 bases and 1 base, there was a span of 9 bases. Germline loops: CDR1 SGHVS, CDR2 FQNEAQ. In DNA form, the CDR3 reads TGTGCCAGCAGCCCAGGGAGGAGCAATCAGCCCCAGCATTTT. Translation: CASSPGRSNQPQHF. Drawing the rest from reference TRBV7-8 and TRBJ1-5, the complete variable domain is GAGVSQSPRYKVAKRGQDVALRCDPISGHVSLFWYQQALGQGPEFLTYFQNEAQLDKSGLPSDRFFAERPEGSVSTLKIQRTQQEDSAVYLCASSPGRSNQPQHFGDGTRLSIL.

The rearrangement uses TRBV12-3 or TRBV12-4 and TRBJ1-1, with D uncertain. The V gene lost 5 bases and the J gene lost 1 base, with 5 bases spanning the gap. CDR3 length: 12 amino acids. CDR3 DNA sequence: TGTGCCAGCAGTCGACAGAACACTGAAGCTTTCTTT. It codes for CASSRQNTEAFF.

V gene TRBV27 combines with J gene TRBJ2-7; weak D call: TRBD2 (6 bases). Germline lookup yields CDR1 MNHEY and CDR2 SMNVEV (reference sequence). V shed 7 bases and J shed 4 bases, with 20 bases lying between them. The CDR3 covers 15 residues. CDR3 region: CASISIGGRIYEQYF. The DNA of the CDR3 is TGTGCCAGCATCTCGATCGGGGGACGAATATACGAGCAGTACTTC.